A selection of T cell receptor delta chains follows, all from one sample in a study of gamma-delta T cells after stem cell transplantation. TCRdb re-called the RT-PCR reads through CATT. Of about 11,000 delta-chain clones listed, under 45% were seen once; the top ten hold 2.8%. Sample: gamma-delta T cells. These receptors all stem from a human donor. It is not recorded whose cells these are; they may come from a transplant donor. Each CDR3 is given with its conserved first and last residue. D genes are given only for firm matches. Rows give clone size only sometimes, using once, few, many, or a class for an expanded clone.

d_gene: TRDD3; v_gene: TRDV3; j_gene: TRDJ1; abundance: medium-sized; CDR3nt: TGTGCCTTTGGATCTCAGGCCCCTATGCGGGGGGATACTGCCGATAAACTCATCTTT; CDR3aa: CAFGSQAPMRGDTADKLIF
d_gene: -; v_gene: TRDV2; j_gene: TRDJ3; abundance: few; CDR3nt: TGTGCCTGTGACAAAGGGATAAGCTCCTGGGACACTCGGCAGATGTTTTTC; CDR3aa: CACDKGISSWDTRQMFF
d_gene: TRDD3; v_gene: TRDV1; j_gene: TRDJ1; abundance: few; CDR3nt: TGTGCTCTTGGGGAATCTAAAGGGATACACCCGTACACCGATAAACTCATCTTT; CDR3aa: CALGESKGIHPYTDKLIF
d_gene: TRDD3; v_gene: TRDV1; j_gene: TRDJ1; abundance: -; CDR3nt: TGTGCTCTTGGGGCCAACTACTGGGGGATACGTCGAACCGATAAACTCATCTTT; CDR3aa: CALGANYWGIRRTDKLIF
d_gene: TRDD3; v_gene: TRDV2; j_gene: TRDJ3; abundance: -; CDR3nt: TGTGCCTGTGAACCACTGGGGGTCGGCTCCTTGTACACCCGACAGATGTTTTTC; CDR3aa: CACEPLGVGSLYTRQMFF
d_gene: TRDD3; v_gene: TRDV2; j_gene: TRDJ1; abundance: few; CDR3nt: TGTGCCTGTGACAGATCGTACTGGGGCACCGATAAACTCACCTTT; CDR3aa: CACDRSYWGTDKLTF
d_gene: TRDD3; v_gene: TRDV1; j_gene: TRDJ2; abundance: few; CDR3nt: TGTGCTCTTGGGGAAGCCGTCCCGAGCTGGGGGATTGGATGGATGGCACAACTCTTCTTT; CDR3aa: CALGEAVPSWGIGWMAQLFF
d_gene: TRDD3; v_gene: TRDV2; j_gene: TRDJ3; abundance: -; CDR3nt: TGTGCCTGTGACACCCTTATTGGGGGACTGAGCTCCTGTGACAACCGCCCGATGTTTTTC; CDR3aa: CACDTLIGGLSSCDNRPMFF
d_gene: -; v_gene: TRDV3; j_gene: TRDJ1; abundance: once; CDR3nt: TGTGCCTCTATAGCCGCCGATAAACTCATCTTT; CDR3aa: CASIAADKLIF
d_gene: TRDD3; v_gene: TRDV1; j_gene: TRDJ1; abundance: -; CDR3nt: TGTGCTCTTGGGGAACCCACTTGGGGCGGTTACTGGGGATACCAACCTACTGCCGATAAACTCATCTTT; CDR3aa: CALGEPTWGGYWGYQPTADKLIF
d_gene: TRDD3; v_gene: TRDV1; j_gene: TRDJ1; abundance: -; CDR3nt: TGTGCTCTTGGGGAACGGTACTGGGGGATATGGGGGAGCACCGATAAACTCATCTTT; CDR3aa: CALGERYWGIWGSTDKLIF
d_gene: TRDD3; v_gene: TRDV2; j_gene: TRDJ1; abundance: few; CDR3nt: TGTGCCTGTGACACCTGGGGGATACGCGATAAACTCATCTTT; CDR3aa: CACDTWGIRDKLIF
d_gene: TRDD3; v_gene: TRDV3; j_gene: TRDJ2; abundance: -; CDR3nt: TGTGCCTTTTTGGGGGATTTGACAGCACAACTCTTCTTT; CDR3aa: CAFLGDLTAQLFF
d_gene: -; v_gene: TRDV3; j_gene: TRDJ4; abundance: -; CDR3nt: TGTGCCTTTAATCGTAAGGCTTCCTCCCATCGGGCCAGACCCCTGATCTTT; CDR3aa: CAFNRKASSHRARPLIF
d_gene: TRDD2; v_gene: TRDV3; j_gene: TRDJ1; abundance: -; CDR3nt: TGTGCCTTCTCTTCCTACAGTACCGCCGGGGGAAGACCTTACACCGATAAACTCATCTTT; CDR3aa: CAFSSYSTAGGRPYTDKLIF
d_gene: TRDD3; v_gene: TRDV1; j_gene: TRDJ1; abundance: few; CDR3nt: TGTGCTCTTGGGAAAACCCCTCCCCGTCTACGTGGTTACTGGGGGGTACCTTACACCGATAAACTCATCTTT; CDR3aa: CALGKTPPRLRGYWGVPYTDKLIF
d_gene: -; v_gene: TRDV2; j_gene: TRDJ1; abundance: -; CDR3nt: TGTGCCCGTGACACCGGGTCCACGGTCCCTGTGGTCCCTTACACCGATAAACTCATCTTT; CDR3aa: CARDTGSTVPVVPYTDKLIF
d_gene: TRDD3; v_gene: TRDV1; j_gene: TRDJ1; abundance: -; CDR3nt: TGTTCTCTTGGGGAAATCCTCCCTACCTGTACTGGGGGTCTCAAGGGAGGAGATAAACTCATCTTT; CDR3aa: CSLGEILPTCTGGLKGGDKLIF
d_gene: TRDD3; v_gene: TRDV1; j_gene: TRDJ1; abundance: few; CDR3nt: TGTGCTCTTGGAAGTAGAGCGATCCTACACTGGGGGAGCCGCGATAAACTCATCTTT; CDR3aa: CALGSRAILHWGSRDKLIF
d_gene: -; v_gene: TRDV1; j_gene: TRDJ1; abundance: medium-sized; CDR3nt: TGTGCTCTTGGGGTCACATACGATAAACTCATCTTT; CDR3aa: CALGVTYDKLIF
d_gene: TRDD3; v_gene: TRDV1; j_gene: TRDJ2; abundance: few; CDR3nt: TGTGCTCTTGGGGAACTAGCGGGATACATGATATCTTTGACAGCACAACTCTTCTTT; CDR3aa: CALGELAGYMISLTAQLFF
d_gene: -; v_gene: TRDV1; j_gene: TRDJ2; abundance: few; CDR3nt: TGTGCTCTTGGGGAACCGGTCCGGCTAAGTCAAAAAAGGGGCAGGATCGATCAGAGGGCACAACCCTTCTTT; CDR3aa: CALGEPVRLSQKRGRIDQRAQPFF
d_gene: -; v_gene: TRDV1; j_gene: TRDJ1; abundance: -; CDR3nt: TGTGCTCTTGGGGAACTTCCACGCAAACTCATCTTT; CDR3aa: CALGELPRKLIF
d_gene: -; v_gene: TRDV1; j_gene: TRDJ1; abundance: few; CDR3nt: TGTGCTCTTGGGGAAGGCGCAGGGGGGACGTATAAACTCATCTTT; CDR3aa: CALGEGAGGTYKLIF
d_gene: -; v_gene: TRDV3; j_gene: TRDJ1; abundance: -; CDR3nt: TGTGCCTCCCGACTCTTCCCCCCTAAAGGGCACCCGTACACCGATAAGCTCATCTTT; CDR3aa: CASRLFPPKGHPYTDKLIF
d_gene: TRDD3; v_gene: TRDV1; j_gene: TRDJ3; abundance: -; CDR3nt: TGTGCTCTTGGGGACCCTCCACCCGTACTGGGGGACCACTCCTGGGACACCCGACAGATGTTTTTC; CDR3aa: CALGDPPPVLGDHSWDTRQMFF
d_gene: TRDD3; v_gene: TRDV2; j_gene: TRDJ1; abundance: few; CDR3nt: TGTGCCTGTGACAAGGTAAACTGGGGGATAATGCCCGATAAACTCATCTTT; CDR3aa: CACDKVNWGIMPDKLIF
d_gene: -; v_gene: TRDV1; j_gene: TRDJ1; abundance: -; CDR3nt: TGTGCTCTTGGGCCCCGCCGCCGCCTACCCCTCTGGTCGGGCGTCCGTAAACTCATCTTT; CDR3aa: CALGPRRRLPLWSGVRKLIF
d_gene: TRDD3; v_gene: TRDV2; j_gene: TRDJ3; abundance: -; CDR3nt: TGTGCCTGTGACCCCGGCCTTCCTGGGGGATACGCTGACTCCTGGGACACCCGACAGATGTTTTTC; CDR3aa: CACDPGLPGGYADSWDTRQMFF
d_gene: TRDD3; v_gene: TRDV3; j_gene: TRDJ2; abundance: -; CDR3nt: TGTGCCTTTAGGTGGGGGATACCCATTTTGACAGCACAACTCTTCTTT; CDR3aa: CAFRWGIPILTAQLFF
d_gene: TRDD2; v_gene: TRDV1; j_gene: TRDJ1; abundance: -; CDR3nt: TGTGCTCTTGGGGAACTATGGGCGTTCCTACGCACCGATAAACTCATCTTT; CDR3aa: CALGELWAFLRTDKLIF
d_gene: -; v_gene: TRDV3; j_gene: TRDJ1; abundance: -; CDR3nt: TGTGCCTTTATAGGGGCCACGCCCCCCTGGAGGTACACCGATAAACTCATCTTT; CDR3aa: CAFIGATPPWRYTDKLIF
d_gene: -; v_gene: TRDV3; j_gene: TRDJ1; abundance: -; CDR3nt: TGCGCCTTTCCCTTTCACACCGATAACCTCATCTTT; CDR3aa: CAFPFHTDNLIF
d_gene: -; v_gene: TRDV1; j_gene: TRDJ1; abundance: -; CDR3nt: TGTGCTATTGGGGCCTCGGGTAGGGGGAGACGCTGGGGCACCGATAAACTCATCTTT; CDR3aa: CAIGASGRGRRWGTDKLIF
d_gene: -; v_gene: TRDV1; j_gene: TRDJ1; abundance: -; CDR3nt: TGTGCTCTTGGGGACGCCTTCCTACGGGGATACGCCATATTAGGGTGGACCGATAAACTCATCTTT; CDR3aa: CALGDAFLRGYAILGWTDKLIF
d_gene: TRDD3; v_gene: TRDV1; j_gene: TRDJ1; abundance: -; CDR3nt: TGTGCTCTTGGGGAACGGAGGACAACAGCCTCCGTGCTGGGGGATCCGGAGAACACCGATAAACTCATCTTT; CDR3aa: CALGERRTTASVLGDPENTDKLIF
d_gene: TRDD3; v_gene: TRDV2; j_gene: TRDJ3; abundance: few; CDR3nt: TGTGCCTGTGACAATACTGGGGGATATAGCTCCTGGGACACCCGACAGATGTTTTTC; CDR3aa: CACDNTGGYSSWDTRQMFF
d_gene: -; v_gene: TRDV1; j_gene: TRDJ1; abundance: few; CDR3nt: TGTGCTCTTGGGGAACGATCCATATTCGATAAACTCATCTTT; CDR3aa: CALGERSIFDKLIF
d_gene: TRDD3; v_gene: TRDV1; j_gene: TRDJ1; abundance: few; CDR3nt: TGTGCTCTTGGGGAACGTCCCTTACCCATTTTTACTGGGGGATACAAGGAACTCATCTTT; CDR3aa: CALGERPLPIFTGGYKELIF